This TCR beta chain is from a study of spatial heterogeneity in lung cancer. Time point of the sample: blood at routine non-recurrence follow-up after resection. TCRdb processed the 5' RACE reads anew with MiXCR; each CDR3 protein has one entry. The table lists roughly 120,000 distinct CDR3 sequences, about a tenth of them singletons. This clonotype appeared many times. Germline V lookup: CDR1 MDHEN, CDR2 SYDVKM. This CDR3 has 15 amino acids. The junction had 9 bases not matched to a gene; V was cut back by 5 bases and J by 3 bases. The chain employs TRBV28 and TRBJ2-7, with 8 bases that match TRBD1. The input for sequencing was PBMCs, taken at follow-up. The receptor's source is a female donor with early-stage non-small cell lung cancer. CDR3 sequence: CASSPRTGNFYEQYF. The CDR3 DNA is TGTGCCAGCAGTCCTAGGACAGGGAACTTCTACGAGCAGTACTTC.